The 6 T cell receptor beta chains below come from one sample, sequenced in a study of T cells in Graves' hyperthyroidism and ophthalmopathy. Amplification of TCR beta CDR3 regions was performed using RNA transcripts as template. An initial round of RT-PCR targeting the TCR CDR3 relied on the HTBI primer set. TCRdb independently ran MiXCR on the multiplex PCR reads; one entry per CDR3 protein. The sample has approximately 350,000 distinct CDR3 sequences, roughly 15% seen once. The sample consisted of blood. Receptors originate from a woman aged 60-70 years with Graves' ophthalmopathy.

This clonotype was counted at least ten times. This chain joins TRBV28 and TRBJ1-4; D is undetermined. Germline-derived CDR1 and CDR2 are MDHEN and SYDVKM. CDR3 length equals 19 residues. Trimming shortened V by 5 bases and J by 1 base, and 23 bases separated the two germline ends. CDR3 in DNA: TGTGCCAGCAGTCCCCTTTTCAGCCCCCGAGTGGTAACTAATGAAAAACTGTTTTTT. This translates into CASSPLFSPRVVTNEKLFF.

This clonotype was seen only a few times. The chain recombines TRBV10-3 with TRBJ2-3; 8 nucleotides match TRBD2. This CDR3 has 16 amino acids. J lost 2 bases, V lost 4 bases, and 8 bases had no gene match. The germline CDR1 and CDR2 sequences are ENHRY and SYGVKD. The DNA for the CDR3 is TGTGCCATCAGTGGATCAGGCGGGGGGCCCACAGATACGCAGTATTTT. Protein: CAISGSGGGPTDTQYF.

A few counts support this clonotype. The chain is built from TRBV11-2 and TRBJ2-5; D unclear. V was pared by 1 base and J by 3 bases, with 9 bases between. This CDR3 contains 14 residues. The germline gives CDR1 SGHAT, CDR2 FQNNGV. DNA for the CDR3: TGTGCCAGCAGCTTAGGCGGAAGTAAAGAGACCCAGTACTTC. It translates to CASSLGGSKETQYF.

The V and J genes are TRBV18 and TRBJ2-3; D may be TRBD1 or TRBD2 (5 bases each). Trimming took off 1 base at V and 3 bases at J, with 11 bases between the two ends. Germline assignment: CDR1 KGHSH and CDR2 LQKENI. This CDR3 is built from 15 residues. In DNA form, the CDR3 reads TGTGCCAGCTCACCACTACTAGACAGTACAGATACGCAGTATTTT. As protein: CASSPLLDSTDTQYF.

This clonotype was counted at least ten times. The V gene is TRBV7-8, the J gene TRBJ2-7; a weak D match, TRBD1 (6 bases). CDR1 is SGHVS and CDR2 is FQNEAQ in the germline V gene. CDR3 length: 14 residues. Trimming shortened V by 1 base and J by 5 bases, and 12 bases separated the two germline ends. The CDR3 sequence is CASSLGTVSHEQYF. The CDR3 DNA follows: TGTGCCAGCAGCTTAGGGACAGTGTCCCACGAGCAGTACTTC.

The chain employs TRBV28 and TRBJ2-7; TRBD2 agrees at 7 bases. CDR1 and CDR2 from the germline V gene are MDHEN and SYDVKM. The CDR3 is made up of 15 amino acids. V shed 5 bases, J shed 3 bases, and the junction held 10 bases outside the gene matches. The CDR3 region is CASSKGGSVLYEQYF. The CDR3 bases are TGTGCCAGCAGTAAGGGAGGGTCGGTACTCTACGAGCAGTACTTC. The full variable domain, completed using reference TRBV28 and TRBJ2-7, is DVKVTQSSRYLVKRTGEKVFLECVQDMDHENMFWYRQDPGLGLRLIYFSYDVKMKEKGDIPEGYSVSREKKERFSLILESASTNQTSMYLCASSKGGSVLYEQYFGPGTRLTVT.